This T cell receptor beta chain is from a study of T cells after yellow fever vaccination. Overall study results and limits: Booster sampling recovered most clones from primary vaccination (around 96% CD4, roughly 88% CD8).

Looked up from germline, CDR1 is MNHEY and CDR2 is SMNVEV (reference sequence). Trimming pared 6 bases from V and 6 bases from J, leaving 18 bases between. This CDR3 is built from 15 residues. On this clonotype itself: What it binds is not known.

TCRdb reprocessed the 5' RACE reads via MiXCR and lists one record per CDR3 protein. This sample has about 240,000 distinct CDR3 sequences, with 6.9% found just once. The sample in question was CD4+ T cells sorted from PBMCs, obtained 15 days after the yellow fever booster vaccination. The V and J genes are TRBV27 and TRBJ1-5; D is uncertain. The receptor was derived from a man younger than 40 who received the YFV17D yellow fever vaccine. The CDR3 here is CASRLYSGEGQPQHF. Written as DNA, the CDR3 is TGTGCCAGCAGGCTCTATTCCGGGGAGGGTCAGCCCCAGCATTTT.